This T cell receptor (beta chain) was sequenced in a study of cytomegalovirus exposure and HLA in healthy donors. Study summary: Some 85 million unique TCRs, all from HLA-typed donors, were included in an early release of the data.

The study ran its PCR with 60 Vbeta and 13 Jbeta primers. The protocol was immunoSEQ multiplex PCR, while the TCRdb copy is restricted to in-frame clones and leaves out a portion. The sample has 150,000 to 200,000 clones; roughly 80% are singletons. The CDR3 covers 14 residues. The V gene's germline CDR1 is LGHNA and CDR2 YNFKEQ. The V and J ends lost 0 bases and 1 base respectively, with 7 bases between them. Sequenced sample: PBMCs. This clonotype was sampled from a male donor in good health and CMV-seropositive. The chain combines TRBV4-2 with TRBJ2-7; D gene uncertain. DNA for the CDR3: TGTGCCAGCAGCCAAGATGTTCAGTCCTACGAGCAGTACTTC. Its translation is CASSQDVQSYEQYF.